Following are 29 T cell receptor beta chains from one sample sequenced in a study of blood T cells in healthy people across ages. For the second PCR, which ran for about 7 to 11 cycles, a sample-barcoded 5' primer and a J-beta primer mix were used. Using its own MiXCR run on the 5' RACE reads, TCRdb lists one record per CDR3 protein. The sample lists over 950,000 distinct CDR3 sequences; roughly half were seen once. Sample: blood. The receptors originated from a woman aged 60-75 years in good health.

The gene calls are TRBV25-1 and TRBJ2-3; perhaps TRBD2 as D (6 bases). The CDR3 has 11 amino acids. The germline V gene has CDR1 MGHDK and CDR2 SYGVNS. Trimming shortened V by 10 bases and J by 13 bases, and 18 bases separated the two germline ends. The CDR3 nucleotides read TGTGCCACCGAGTGGCGGGAAGTGAAGTATTTT. Translation gives CATEWREVKYF.

The chain combines TRBV7-9 with TRBJ2-1, with TRBD1 matching 7 bases. The CDR3 length is 15 residues. Germline V gene sequence: CDR1 SEHNR, CDR2 FQNEAQ (reference sequence). J lost 8 bases, V lost 3 bases, and 10 bases had no gene match. CDR3: CASSFSDRARDEQFF. The CDR3 coding sequence is TGTGCCAGCAGCTTCAGCGACAGGGCACGGGATGAGCAGTTCTTC.

This chain uses TRBV11-2 with TRBJ1-5, with TRBD1 matching 8 bases. J was trimmed by 4 bases and V by 5 bases; bases with no gene match: 7. This CDR3 comprises 15 residues. Germline values: CDR1 SGHAT, CDR2 FQNNGV. CDR3 nucleotide sequence: TGTGCCAGCAGCCTAGGATGGACAGGGAATCAGCCCCAGCATTTT. Its protein is CASSLGWTGNQPQHF.

The V call is TRBV27, the J call TRBJ1-1; D is possibly TRBD1 (6 bases). The germline V gene has CDR1 MNHEY and CDR2 SMNVEV (reference sequence). V lost 7 bases, J lost 1 base, and 16 bases lay in between. The CDR3 is made up of 15 amino acids. In nucleotides, the CDR3 is TGTGCCAGCATCCGAGCCAGGGGATCGAACACTGAAGCTTTCTTT. Translated, it gives CASIRARGSNTEAFF.

The gene calls are TRBV4-3 and TRBJ2-7; maybe TRBD2 (5 bases). This CDR3 region has 15 residues. V was clipped by 0 bases and J by 4 bases, with 13 bases between them. Germline CDR1 LGHNA, CDR2 YSLEER. The CDR3 nucleotides are TGCGCCAGCAGCCAAGATTCGGCAGCGGCGTACGAGCAGTACTTC. Translating gives CASSQDSAAAYEQYF.

The chain links TRBV27 to TRBJ2-7; either TRBD1 or TRBD2 may supply D (5 bases each). CDR1 is MNHEY, CDR2 SMNVEV, per germline (reference sequence). Trimming cost V 5 bases and J 1 base, with 12 bases left between them. CDR3 size: 14 residues. CDR3 DNA sequence: TGTGCCAGCAGTATCCGGGACCAATCCTACGAGCAGTACTTC. Translated: CASSIRDQSYEQYF.

The genes are TRBV9 and TRBJ2-3, with D unclear. Germline V gene sequence: CDR1 SGDLS, CDR2 YYNGEE. The CDR3 runs 13 residues. Trimming took off 2 bases at V and 4 bases at J, with 8 bases between the two ends. CDR3 DNA: TGTGCCAGCAGCGTCCTAGGAGCAGATACGCAGTATTTT. Translation: CASSVLGADTQYF.

The rearrangement links TRBV7-2 to TRBJ1-2; D unclear. V gave up 0 bases and J gave up 3 bases, with 17 bases separating them. This CDR3 is 17 amino acids long. CDR1 is SGHTA, CDR2 FQGNSA, per germline. The CDR3 DNA reads as TGTGCCAGCAGCTTAGCCCACGGCGGAAGCCTCCACTATGGCTACACCTTC. Its protein is CASSLAHGGSLHYGYTF.

The chain recombines TRBV11-2 with TRBJ2-7; the match to TRBD2 covers 7 bases. Gene TRBJ2-5 matches the end of the DNA better, so the J call may be wrong. The germline CDR1 and CDR2 sequences are SGHAT and FQNNGV. CDR3 length equals 17 residues. The CDR3 DNA reads TGTGCCAACACCTCACTAGAGGGAGGTCCCGGGAGGGAGACCCAGTACTTC. It yields the protein CANTSLEGGPGRETQYF.

The genes are TRBV12-3 or TRBV12-4 and TRBJ1-2, with D possibly matching TRBD1 (5 bases). Trimming stripped 6 bases from V and 4 bases from J, with 24 bases between. This CDR3 is built from 17 residues. The chain's CDR3 is CASSLPTAGRGGYGYTF. In nucleotides, the CDR3 is TGTGCCAGCAGCTTGCCGACGGCGGGGCGCGGGGGCTATGGCTACACCTTC.

This clonotype came up a few times. The chain uses TRBV6-1 and TRBJ2-3, with 7 bases fitting TRBD1. V was pared by 6 bases and J by 1 base, with 13 bases of the junction left unmatched. The CDR3 spans 17 residues. Germline-derived CDR1 and CDR2 are MNHNS and SASEGT. The CDR3 nucleotides read TGTGCCAGCAGCCTAAGTATGACAGGGATGGGCACAGATACGCAGTATTTT. This encodes CASSLSMTGMGTDTQYF.

This clonotype was seen only once. The chain recombines TRBV7-2 with TRBJ1-2, with 9 bases fitting TRBD1. Germline CDR1 is SGHTA and CDR2 is FQGNSA. This CDR3 comprises 16 residues. CDR3 in DNA: TGTGTAGGGGGGGGACAGGGAGGGTCCTCTAACTATGGCTACACCTTC. Translated, it gives CVGGGQGGSSNYGYTF.

This clonotype was detected only a few times. The genes are TRBV10-3 and TRBJ2-5, with 7 positions matching TRBD1. The CDR3 consists of 15 residues. CDR1 is ENHRY, CDR2 SYGVKD, per germline. The trim removed 4 bases at V and 1 base at J, leaving 6 bases unmatched. This CDR3 is CAISVQGGPQETQYF. CDR3 nucleotide sequence: TGTGCCATCAGTGTGCAAGGGGGCCCCCAAGAGACCCAGTACTTC.

The chain links TRBV6-5 to TRBJ2-5; D is perhaps TRBD1 or TRBD2 (5 bases each). The germline gives CDR1 MNHEY, CDR2 SVGAGI. With 8 bases removed from V and 5 bases from J, the gap between germline ends came to 21 bases. CDR3 size: 15 residues. The DNA of the CDR3 is TGTGCCAGCCACATGGGGCAGCGGATGCAGGAGACCCAGTACTTC. It codes for CASHMGQRMQETQYF.

The V call is TRBV29-1, the J call TRBJ2-4; D gene ambiguous. This CDR3 spans 12 amino acids. Trimming took 3 bases from V and 0 from J, leaving 3 bases between them. Germline CDR1 and CDR2: SQVTM and ANQGSEA. CDR3 loop: CSVETAKNIQYF. The CDR3 DNA reads TGCAGCGTTGAGACAGCCAAAAACATTCAGTACTTC. Variable domain in full (rest from reference TRBV29-1 and TRBJ2-4): SAVISQKPSRDICQRGTSLTIQCQVDSQVTMMFWYRQQPGQSLTLIATANQGSEATYESGFVIDKFPISRPNLTFSTLTVSNMSPEDSSIYLCSVETAKNIQYFGAGTRLSVL.

This clonotype has only a few counts. The chain links TRBV27 to TRBJ2-7; 9 bases fit TRBD1. J gave up 3 bases and V 3 bases, and 6 bases lay outside the gene matches. This CDR3 contains 15 residues. Germline V gives CDR1 MNHEY, CDR2 SMNVEV (reference sequence). Here the CDR3 DNA reads TGTGCCAGCAGTTTCGGCGGGACAGGGCACTACGAGCAGTACTTC. Protein product: CASSFGGTGHYEQYF.

This chain links TRBV5-6 with TRBJ2-7; TRBD1 agrees at 9 bases. There are 15 residues in the CDR3. V gave up 4 bases and J gave up 1 base; unmatched junction bases: 6. Germline V lookup: CDR1 SGHDT, CDR2 YYEEEE. The DNA of the CDR3 is TGTGCCAGCAGCCAGGACAGGGGAAGATCCTACGAGCAGTACTTC. This encodes CASSQDRGRSYEQYF.

This clonotype was counted only a few times. The chain recombines TRBV27 with TRBJ2-5; perhaps TRBD2 as D (6 bases). The V end was cut by 7 bases, the J end by 5 bases, with 20 bases between. Germline CDR1 reads MNHEY; CDR2 reads SMNVEV (reference sequence). The CDR3 has 15 residues. The chain's CDR3 is CASKAGRRLEETQYF. CDR3 DNA: TGTGCCAGCAAAGCGGGCCGAAGACTAGAGGAGACCCAGTACTTC.

This sequence joins TRBV3-1 and TRBJ2-6; the D is unclear. Germline CDR1 is LGHDT and CDR2 is YNNKEL (reference sequence). The CDR3 has 15 amino acids. V was pared by 5 bases and J by 1 base, with 9 bases between. The CDR3, as DNA: TGTGCCAGCAGCGGCGAGAGGTCTGGGGCCAACGTCCTGACTTTC. Translating gives CASSGERSGANVLTF.

V usage is TRBV19 and J usage is TRBJ2-3; D not resolved. The CDR3 length is 13 residues. The germline V and J ends were trimmed by 3 bases and 6 bases, with 10 bases remaining between them. The germline V gene encodes CDR1 LNHDA and CDR2 SQIVND (reference sequence). CDR3 in amino acids: CASSIFRWDTQYF. CDR3 nucleotides: TGTGCCAGTAGTATCTTCCGATGGGATACGCAGTATTTT.

In the case of this clonotype: Mismatch with germline at one junction end may stem from a read error. This chain connects TRBV10-3 to TRBJ2-7; 8 bases are shared with TRBD1. This CDR3 contains 15 residues. The germline gives CDR1 ENHRY, CDR2 SYGVKD. CDR3 nucleotides: TGTGCCATCAGCCCCCTTGGGGACAGGCACTACGAGCGGTACTTC. Translating gives CAISPLGDRHYERYF.

This clonotype was detected only a few times. The chain couples TRBV18 to TRBJ2-5, with TRBD1 identical over 8 bases. V dropped 2 bases and J dropped 2; count of bases not matched to a gene: 1. The CDR3 covers 14 residues. Per the germline V gene, CDR1 is KGHSH and CDR2 is LQKENI. CDR3 sequence reads: CASSPYRGQETQYF. The CDR3 DNA sequence: TGTGCCAGCTCACCATACAGGGGGCAAGAGACCCAGTACTTC. The complete variable domain, with remaining parts taken from reference TRBV18 and TRBJ2-5, reads NAGVMQNPRHLVRRRGQEARLRCSPMKGHSHVYWYRQLPEEGLKFMVYLQKENIIDESGMPKERFSAEFPKEGPSILRIQQVVRGDSAAYFCASSPYRGQETQYFGPGTRLLVL.

This clonotype occurred a few times. The chain joins TRBV7-2 to TRBJ2-7; the D call may be TRBD1 or TRBD2 (5 bases each). Trimming removed 5 bases from V and 2 bases from J, with 19 bases in between. CDR1 SGHTA and CDR2 FQGNSA come from the germline V gene. CDR3 length: 16 amino acids. The CDR3 DNA reads TGTGCCAGCAGCCGTTTAGCTTCGGGACCAACCTACGAGCAGTACTTC. Its protein is CASSRLASGPTYEQYF.

This clonotype turned up a few times. The chain combines TRBV20-1 with TRBJ1-2; possible D gene TRBD1, 6 bases. The germline V and J ends were trimmed by 2 bases and 5 bases, with 9 bases remaining between them. Germline assignment: CDR1 DFQATT and CDR2 SNEGSKA (reference sequence). CDR3 length: 12 residues. In DNA form, the CDR3 reads TGCAGTGCTAGACTACAGGGTTATGGCTACACCTTC. Its translation: CSARLQGYGYTF.

This clonotype was picked up many times. The rearrangement links TRBV6-5 to TRBJ1-2; tentatively, D is TRBD1 (6 bases). CDR1 and CDR2 from the germline V gene are MNHEY and SVGAGI. V was clipped by 8 bases and J by 7 bases, with 14 bases between them. The CDR3 has 12 residues. Here the CDR3 reads CASADRAIGYTF. DNA for the CDR3: TGTGCCAGCGCGGACAGAGCCATTGGCTACACCTTC.

The chain carries TRBV5-1 and TRBJ2-5; D is perhaps TRBD2 (5 bases). This CDR3 is 14 amino acids long. Germline V gene data show CDR1 as SGHRS and CDR2 as YFSETQ. Trimming cost V 1 base and J 4 bases, with 11 bases left between them. The chain's CDR3 is CASSLRAVVETQYF. The CDR3 bases are TGCGCCAGCAGCTTGCGAGCGGTTGTAGAGACCCAGTACTTC. Based on the CDR3 plus reference TRBV5-1 and TRBJ2-5, the full variable domain is KAGVTQTPRYLIKTRGQQVTLSCSPISGHRSVSWYQQTPGQGLQFLFEYFSETQRNKGNFPGRFSGRQFSNSRSEMNVSTLELGDSALYLCASSLRAVVETQYFGPGTRLLVL.

V gene TRBV12-3 or TRBV12-4 combines with J gene TRBJ1-2, with TRBD1 matching over 8 bases. CDR3 size: 16 residues. Unmatched junction bases numbered 16, after V lost 7 bases and J lost 6 bases. The CDR3 coding sequence is TGTGCCAGCACTCGAAAGTCCCCCGGACAGGGACATGGCTACACCTTC. Translated, it gives CASTRKSPGQGHGYTF.

This rearrangement joins TRBV20-1 to TRBJ2-3, with D unclear. CDR1 DFQATT and CDR2 SNEGSKA come from the germline V gene (reference sequence). The CDR3 runs 14 residues. Trimming took 3 bases from V and 1 from J, leaving 11 bases between them. The CDR3 DNA is TGCAGTGCTAGGGCACAGTCGGGCACAGATACGCAGTATTTT. Amino acid sequence: CSARAQSGTDTQYF.

This chain connects TRBV5-1 to TRBJ2-7, with 7 nucleotides matching TRBD1. The CDR3 runs to 16 residues. Germline trimming cut 4 bases from V and 2 bases from J; bases unmatched to any gene: 12. Germline V lookup: CDR1 SGHRS, CDR2 YFSETQ. CDR3 residues: CASSLAGQVKTYEQYF. As DNA, the CDR3 is TGCGCCAGCAGCCTTGCCGGACAGGTCAAAACCTACGAGCAGTACTTC.